A single sample gave rise to the 5 T cell receptor beta chains below, sequenced in a study of cytomegalovirus exposure and HLA in healthy donors. The table came from immunoSEQ multiplex PCR; TCRdb's copy has only in-frame clones and leaves some out. There are roughly 190,000 clones in the sample; roughly nine tenths occur only once, and 6.5% to 7.5% lies in the top ten. The specimen was PBMCs. The receptors stem from a man aged 25-45 years in good health and CMV-seropositive.

The chain has TRBV19 and TRBJ1-1; D unresolved. Trimming removed 5 bases at V and 4 bases at J, with 11 bases between. This CDR3 comprises 13 residues. Germline V gene data show CDR1 as LNHDA and CDR2 as SQIVND (reference sequence). Written as DNA, the CDR3 is TGTGCCAGTAGTGTAGGTCGGGGCACTGAAGCTTTCTTT. Translated: CASSVGRGTEAFF.

The rearrangement uses TRBV18 and TRBJ2-1; D is perhaps TRBD1 (7 bases). Trimming shortened V by 2 bases and J by 2 bases, and 10 bases separated the two germline ends. The CDR3 sequence is 15 residues long. The germline V gene has CDR1 KGHSH and CDR2 LQKENI. In DNA form, the CDR3 reads TGTGCCAGCTCACCAGCGGGGACAGCCTACAATGAGCAGTTCTTC. Protein product: CASSPAGTAYNEQFF.

J is TRBJ2-5 and V is TRBV29-1; 7 bases agree with TRBD1. The length of the CDR3 is 14 residues. The germline V gene encodes CDR1 SQVTM and CDR2 ANQGSEA. The CDR3 here is CSGNLGGAQETQYF. In nucleotides, the CDR3 is TGCAGTGGGAACCTAGGGGGCGCTCAAGAGACCCAGTACTTC.

This clone was observed a single time. The chain joins TRBV9 to TRBJ2-6; D gene ambiguous. Trimming shortened V by 6 bases and J by 0 bases, and 4 bases separated the two germline ends. Germline assignment: CDR1 SGDLS and CDR2 YYNGEE. The CDR3 covers 13 residues. CDR3 sequence (DNA): TGTGCCAGCACCCCCTCTGGGGCCAACGTCCTGACTTTC. This encodes CASTPSGANVLTF.

The chain recombines TRBV11-3 with TRBJ1-4, with 7 bases lining up with TRBD1. With 4 bases clipped from V and 5 bases from J, the junction kept 7 bases outside the gene matches. From germline, CDR1 is SGHNT and CDR2 YENEEA. The CDR3 sequence is 15 residues long. The CDR3 region has the DNA TGTGCCAGCAGCTCACCCGGGACAGAGAATGAAAAACTGTTTTTT. Amino acids: CASSSPGTENEKLFF. Complete variable domain (other parts from reference TRBV11-3 and TRBJ1-4): EAGVVQSPRYKIIEKKQPVAFWCNPISGHNTLYWYLQNLGQGPELLIRYENEEAVDDSQLPKDRFSAERLKGVDSTLKIQPAELGDSAVYLCASSSPGTENEKLFFGSGTQLSVL.